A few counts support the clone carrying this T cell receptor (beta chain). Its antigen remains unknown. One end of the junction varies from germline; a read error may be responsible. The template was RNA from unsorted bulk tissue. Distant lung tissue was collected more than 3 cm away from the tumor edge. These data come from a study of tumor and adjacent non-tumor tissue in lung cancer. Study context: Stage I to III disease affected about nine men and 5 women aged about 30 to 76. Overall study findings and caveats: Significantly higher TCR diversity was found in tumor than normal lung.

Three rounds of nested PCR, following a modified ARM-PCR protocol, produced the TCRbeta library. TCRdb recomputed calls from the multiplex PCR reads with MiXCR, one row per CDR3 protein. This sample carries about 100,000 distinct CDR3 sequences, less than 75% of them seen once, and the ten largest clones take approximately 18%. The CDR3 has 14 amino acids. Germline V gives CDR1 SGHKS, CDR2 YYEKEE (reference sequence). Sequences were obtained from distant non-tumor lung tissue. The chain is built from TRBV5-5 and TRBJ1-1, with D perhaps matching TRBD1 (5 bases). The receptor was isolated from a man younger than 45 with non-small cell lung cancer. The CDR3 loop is CANSFFTGNTEAFF. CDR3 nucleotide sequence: TGTGCCAACAGCTTCTTTACAGGGAACACTGAAGCTTTCTTT. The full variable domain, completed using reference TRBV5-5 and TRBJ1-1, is DAGVTQSPTHLIKTRGQQVTLRCSPISGHKSVSWYQQVLGQGPQFIFQYYEKEERGRGNFPDRFSARQFPNYSSELNVNALLLGDSALYLCANSFFTGNTEAFFGQGTRLTVV.